The 10 T cell receptor beta chains below come from one sample, sequenced in a study of cytomegalovirus exposure and HLA in healthy donors. PCR used 60 Vbeta primers and 13 Jbeta primers. Generated by immunoSEQ multiplex PCR, the TCRdb table keeps only in-frame clones and is missing some. This sample has roughly 180,000 clones; 76% occur once, and the top ten carry about 2.5%. Sequencing input: PBMCs. These receptors all come from a woman in her twenties or thirties in good health and CMV-seropositive.

The V call is TRBV6-1, the J call TRBJ2-2, with a possible D match to TRBD1 (5 bases). The ends were cut back, 4 bases at V and 4 bases at J, with 16 bases in the middle. Germline CDR1 is MNHNS and CDR2 is SASEGT. This CDR3 has 16 residues. The CDR3 sequence is CASSGGLAQLTGELFF. The CDR3 DNA is TGTGCCAGCAGTGGGGGCCTGGCCCAACTCACCGGGGAGCTGTTTTTT.

The gene calls are TRBV25-1 and TRBJ1-5; tentative D call: TRBD1 (6 bases). Per the germline V gene, CDR1 is MGHDK and CDR2 is SYGVNS. The CDR3 contains 16 residues. The germline V and J ends were trimmed by 8 bases and 0 bases, with 17 bases remaining between them. The CDR3 bases are TGTGCCAGCGAAGCCGGGGCAGGGGTTAGCAATCAGCCCCAGCATTTT. It codes for CASEAGAGVSNQPQHF.

The rearrangement joins TRBV5-1 to TRBJ2-3; 9 bases align to TRBD2. This CDR3 has 16 residues. The germline V gene encodes CDR1 SGHRS and CDR2 YFSETQ. The V segment lost 3 bases and the J segment 3 bases; nucleotides outside the gene matches: 8. The CDR3 region is CASSWGGGGATDTQYF. For the CDR3, the DNA is TGCGCCAGCAGCTGGGGTGGCGGGGGGGCGACAGATACGCAGTATTTT. The entire variable domain, with the rest obtained from reference TRBV5-1 and TRBJ2-3, is as follows: KAGVTQTPRYLIKTRGQQVTLSCSPISGHRSVSWYQQTPGQGLQFLFEYFSETQRNKGNFPGRFSGRQFSNSRSEMNVSTLELGDSALYLCASSWGGGGATDTQYFGPGTRLTVL.

This chain connects TRBV4-3 to TRBJ2-7; 9 nucleotides line up with TRBD1. Germline-derived CDR1 and CDR2 are LGHNA and YSLEER. The CDR3 runs 17 residues. V was clipped by 1 base and J by 0 bases; unmatched bases: 7. The CDR3: CASSQGLMGQGSYEQYF. CDR3 DNA sequence: TGCGCCAGCAGCCAAGGGCTGATGGGACAGGGCTCCTACGAGCAGTACTTC.

The chain is built from TRBV7-2 and TRBJ2-7; 10 bases agree with TRBD1. Looked up from germline, CDR1 is SGHTA and CDR2 is FQGNSA. V trimming: 4 bases; J trimming: 2 bases; junction bases outside the gene matches: 5. The CDR3 loop spans 15 amino acids. CDR3 coding DNA: TGTGCCAGCAGCTATAGCGGGACAGGGGCCTACGAGCAGTACTTC. Its protein product is CASSYSGTGAYEQYF.

The CDR3 DNA sequence: TGTGCCAGCAGCTACCCCCTCTGGAAGCGGGGGGGCAGAGGAGAGACCCAGTACTTC. This translates into CASSYPLWKRGGRGETQYF. The J gene is TRBJ2-5, the V gene TRBV7-9; 10 bases map to TRBD2. The CDR3 totals 19 residues. With 4 bases clipped from V and 4 bases from J, the junction kept 18 bases outside the gene matches. Per the germline V gene, CDR1 is SEHNR and CDR2 is FQNEAQ (reference sequence). The full variable domain, rest sourced from reference TRBV7-9 and TRBJ2-5, is DTGVSQNPRHKITKRGQNVTFRCDPISEHNRLYWYRQTLGQGPEFLTYFQNEAQLEKSRLLSDRFSAERPKGSFSTLEIQRTEQGDSAMYLCASSYPLWKRGGRGETQYFGPGTRLLVL.

In its sample, this clone was seen once. The V and J genes are TRBV7-9 and TRBJ2-1, with D tentatively TRBD1 (6 bases). Germline CDR1 SEHNR, CDR2 FQNEAQ (reference sequence). The V gene lost 11 bases and the J gene lost 7 bases, with 24 bases spanning the gap. This CDR3 has 15 amino acids. In DNA, the CDR3 is TGTGCCGGCGCCTTTAGTCATCCAGGGACAAATGAGCAGTTCTTC. Translating it yields CAGAFSHPGTNEQFF.

The V gene is TRBV11-3, the J gene TRBJ2-7; the match to TRBD1 covers 7 bases. The V gene's germline CDR1 is SGHNT and CDR2 YENEEA. The CDR3 spans 15 residues. V shed 5 bases and J 4 bases; nucleotides not matched to a gene: 11. This CDR3 reads CASSKPTGYAYEQYF. CDR3 in DNA: TGTGCCAGCAGCAAACCGACAGGGTATGCTTACGAGCAGTACTTC. The full variable domain, completed using reference TRBV11-3 and TRBJ2-7, is EAGVVQSPRYKIIEKKQPVAFWCNPISGHNTLYWYLQNLGQGPELLIRYENEEAVDDSQLPKDRFSAERLKGVDSTLKIQPAELGDSAVYLCASSKPTGYAYEQYFGPGTRLTVT.

The chain is built from TRBV5-1 and TRBJ2-1, with D possibly being TRBD1 (6 bases). Germline CDR1 reads SGHRS; CDR2 reads YFSETQ. The V end lost 0 bases, the J end lost 7 bases, and 11 bases lay between the germline ends. The CDR3 totals 14 residues. The CDR3 loop reads CASSLDRAGNEQFF. As DNA, the CDR3 is TGCGCCAGCAGCTTGGACAGGGCTGGAAATGAGCAGTTCTTC. The complete variable domain, with remaining parts taken from reference TRBV5-1 and TRBJ2-1, reads KAGVTQTPRYLIKTRGQQVTLSCSPISGHRSVSWYQQTPGQGLQFLFEYFSETQRNKGNFPGRFSGRQFSNSRSEMNVSTLELGDSALYLCASSLDRAGNEQFFGPGTRLTVL.

The V gene is TRBV7-2, the J gene TRBJ1-5; D is uncertain. Trimming removed 1 base from V and 7 bases from J, with 8 bases in between. CDR1 and CDR2 (germline): SGHTA, FQGNSA. This CDR3 contains 13 residues. The CDR3 sequence is CASSLERRQPQHF. The DNA of the CDR3 is TGTGCCAGCAGCTTAGAGAGGAGGCAGCCCCAGCATTTT.